This T cell receptor (beta chain) was captured in a study of B cell selection in AIRE deficiency. The CDR3 loop spans 16 amino acids. Germline V lookup: CDR1 SGHTA, CDR2 FQGTGA. With 5 bases removed from V and 4 bases from J, the gap between germline ends came to 20 bases. TCRdb keeps only in-frame clones here, not all; method: immunoSEQ multiplex PCR. The profile shows fewer than 25,000 clones, about nine tenths of them singletons. Regulatory T cells were sorted as CD4+CD25hiCD127low/negative. This receptor was taken from a human donor in good health. Sequences were obtained from CD4+CD25+ Tregs sorted from PBMCs. The rearrangement links TRBV7-3 to TRBJ2-5, with D possibly matching TRBD2 (7 bases). CDR3 DNA sequence: TGTGCCAGCAGCAAAAGTGGGGGCGCGGGGGCAGAGACCCAGTACTTC. Translating gives CASSKSGGAGAETQYF.